One sample yielded the 20 T cell receptor beta chains listed below, sequenced in a study of cytomegalovirus exposure and HLA in healthy donors. A multiplex PCR was run with 60 Vbeta primers and 13 Jbeta primers. Sequenced by immunoSEQ multiplex PCR; TCRdb stores in-frame clones only, minus some. Here the sample spans about 120,000 clones, less than 70% being singletons. The specimen was PBMCs. These TCRs come from a woman aged 25-40 years in good health and CMV-seronegative.

Written as DNA, the CDR3 is TGTGCCAGCAGCGATCGGACGGAGGCCTGGGAGACCCAGTACTTC. This codes for CASSDRTEAWETQYF. The chain has TRBV6-6 and TRBJ2-5, with D tentatively TRBD2 (5 bases). This CDR3 comprises 15 residues. Trimming left V 6 bases short and J 5 bases short, with 19 bases between. From germline, CDR1 is MNHNY and CDR2 SVGAGI (reference sequence).

The chain carries TRBV6-1 and TRBJ1-3, with D possibly matching TRBD1 (5 bases). This CDR3 contains 15 residues. The ends were cut back, 2 bases at V and 0 bases at J, with 8 bases in the middle. CDR1 is MNHNS and CDR2 is SASEGT in the germline V gene. The CDR3 DNA reads TGTGCCAGCAGTGAAAGGGGCCTCTCTGGAAACACCATATATTTT. This codes for CASSERGLSGNTIYF.

The rearrangement uses TRBV28 and TRBJ2-7; 7 positions match TRBD1. Germline V gives CDR1 MDHEN, CDR2 SYDVKM. The ends lost 7 bases at V and 6 bases at J; junction bases unmatched: 12. This CDR3 has 14 residues. The DNA for the CDR3 is TGTGCCAGCACCGAACCCGGGACAGTAGTCGAGCAGTACTTC. It yields the protein CASTEPGTVVEQYF.

The chain combines TRBV28 with TRBJ2-1; a possible D gene is TRBD2 (6 bases). Germline V gene sequence: CDR1 MDHEN, CDR2 SYDVKM. The CDR3 totals 14 residues. V dropped 2 bases and J dropped 7 bases, with 12 bases sitting between them. The CDR3 nucleotides read TGTGCCAGCAGTTTAACGGGAGAAGGGAATGAGCAGTTCTTC. Amino acid sequence: CASSLTGEGNEQFF.

Only a few counts were recorded for this clone. V and J are TRBV28 and TRBJ2-1; D perhaps matches TRBD2 (6 bases). Per the germline V gene, CDR1 is MDHEN and CDR2 is SYDVKM. This CDR3 spans 13 amino acids. The V end was cut by 3 bases, the J end by 7 bases, with 10 bases between. DNA for the CDR3: TGTGCCAGCAGTTTTCGGGCGGGGAATGAGCAGTTCTTC. It translates to CASSFRAGNEQFF. Together with reference TRBV28 and TRBJ2-1, the CDR3 gives the full variable domain: DVKVTQSSRYLVKRTGEKVFLECVQDMDHENMFWYRQDPGLGLRLIYFSYDVKMKEKGDIPEGYSVSREKKERFSLILESASTNQTSMYLCASSFRAGNEQFFGPGTRLTVL.

The genes are TRBV19 and TRBJ1-1; TRBD1 agrees at 8 bases. Germline assignment: CDR1 LNHDA and CDR2 SQIVND (reference sequence). This CDR3 region has 13 residues. The ends lost 6 bases at V and 5 bases at J; junction bases unmatched: 5. In nucleotides, the CDR3 is TGTGCCAGTAGCGGACAGGGAGCAACTGAAGCTTTCTTT. Its protein product is CASSGQGATEAFF.

V gene TRBV27 combines with J gene TRBJ2-6, with 7 nucleotides matching TRBD1. V shed 2 bases, J shed 0 bases, and the junction held 7 bases outside the gene matches. This CDR3 has 18 residues. Germline CDR1 MNHEY, CDR2 SMNVEV (reference sequence). Here the CDR3 DNA reads TGTGCCAGCAGTTTACTTACAGGGGTTCCCTCTGGGGCCAACGTCCTGACTTTC. Protein product: CASSLLTGVPSGANVLTF.

The sample holds one count of this clone. The chain joins TRBV27 to TRBJ1-6, with D unclear. The CDR3 is 13 amino acids. Trimming took 8 bases from V and 6 from J, leaving 11 bases between them. Germline CDR1 is MNHEY and CDR2 is SMNVEV (reference sequence). As DNA, the CDR3 is TGTGCCAGCCGGTACAGAATTAATTCACCCCTCCACTTT. As protein: CASRYRINSPLHF.

The V call is TRBV5-1, the J call TRBJ2-1; tentatively, D is TRBD2 (5 bases). This CDR3 is 15 amino acids long. Trimming shortened V by 0 bases and J by 7 bases, and 14 bases separated the two germline ends. The germline CDR1 and CDR2 sequences are SGHRS and YFSETQ. The CDR3 DNA reads as TGCGCCAGCAGCTTGGAAAAAGTTTCGGGGAATGAGCAGTTCTTC. Amino acid sequence: CASSLEKVSGNEQFF. Together with reference TRBV5-1 and TRBJ2-1, the CDR3 gives the full variable domain: KAGVTQTPRYLIKTRGQQVTLSCSPISGHRSVSWYQQTPGQGLQFLFEYFSETQRNKGNFPGRFSGRQFSNSRSEMNVSTLELGDSALYLCASSLEKVSGNEQFFGPGTRLTVL.

The gene calls are TRBV7-2 and TRBJ2-5, with TRBD2 matching over 11 bases. The V segment lost 5 bases and the J segment 3 bases; nucleotides outside the gene matches: 11. There are 17 residues in the CDR3. Germline CDR1 is SGHTA and CDR2 is FQGNSA. As DNA, the CDR3 is TGTGCCAGCAGCCTAATCGAACTAGCGGGAGTGGAAGAGACCCAGTACTTC. Amino acids: CASSLIELAGVEETQYF.

The chain recombines TRBV28 with TRBJ2-5, with D perhaps TRBD1 (6 bases). This CDR3 contains 15 residues. Germline V CDR1 and CDR2: MDHEN, SYDVKM. Between the trimmed V and J ends, which lost 3 bases and 2 bases, there was a span of 13 bases. This CDR3 reads CASSFLGAGQETQYF. CDR3 coding DNA: TGTGCCAGCAGTTTTTTGGGGGCAGGTCAAGAGACCCAGTACTTC.

In this sample, this clone turned up once. This chain links TRBV28 with TRBJ2-7; tentative D call: TRBD1 (6 bases). The CDR3 extends over 12 amino acids. The ends were cut back, 6 bases at V and 4 bases at J, with 10 bases in the middle. Germline CDR1 is MDHEN and CDR2 is SYDVKM. CDR3 coding DNA: TGTGCCAGCAGCGGGACACTTTACGAGCAGTACTTC. It translates to CASSGTLYEQYF.

The chain couples TRBV5-4 to TRBJ2-3; 8 nucleotides match TRBD2. The CDR3 is 16 amino acids. Germline lookup yields CDR1 SGHNT and CDR2 YYREEE (reference sequence). Losses at the gene ends were 4 bases for V and 2 bases for J; bases not matched to a gene: 9. This CDR3 is CASSRREEGNTDTQYF. CDR3 in DNA: TGTGCCAGCAGCCGGCGGGAGGAGGGTAACACAGATACGCAGTATTTT.

This chain joins TRBV13 and TRBJ2-5, with D maybe TRBD2 (6 bases). This CDR3 has 16 amino acids. V was trimmed by 3 bases and J by 2 bases, leaving 16 bases between them. CDR1 PRHDT and CDR2 FYEKMQ come from the germline V gene (reference sequence). The CDR3, as DNA: TGTGCCAGCAGCTTCCCCCGCGGGGTGTGGCAAGAGACCCAGTACTTC. Translation gives CASSFPRGVWQETQYF.

The chain carries TRBV5-1 and TRBJ1-3, with D tentatively TRBD1 (5 bases). There are 14 residues in the CDR3. Germline V gene lookup returns CDR1 SGHRS and CDR2 YFSETQ. V was pared by 4 bases and J by 2 bases, with 10 bases between. The CDR3 region has the DNA TGCGCCAGCAGCATGGACAATGCTGGAAACACCATATATTTT. The encoded protein is CASSMDNAGNTIYF.

The V and J genes are TRBV6-4 and TRBJ2-7; 9 bases map to TRBD1. The germline V gene has CDR1 MRHNA and CDR2 SNTAGT. V gave up 9 bases and J gave up 5 bases; unmatched junction bases: 14. The CDR3 sequence is 15 residues long. The CDR3 region has the DNA TGTGCCAGACAAACTAAGGGGACAGGGAAGGACGAGCAGTACTTC. Its protein is CARQTKGTGKDEQYF.

V is TRBV28 and J is TRBJ2-3; D might be TRBD2 (6 bases). This CDR3 region has 15 residues. The germline CDR1 and CDR2 sequences are MDHEN and SYDVKM. The germline V and J ends were trimmed by 7 bases and 0 bases, with 14 bases remaining between them. The CDR3 protein is CASTPAGPSTDTQYF. CDR3 coding DNA: TGTGCCAGCACCCCAGCGGGTCCTAGCACAGATACGCAGTATTTT. Complete variable domain (other parts from reference TRBV28 and TRBJ2-3): DVKVTQSSRYLVKRTGEKVFLECVQDMDHENMFWYRQDPGLGLRLIYFSYDVKMKEKGDIPEGYSVSREKKERFSLILESASTNQTSMYLCASTPAGPSTDTQYFGPGTRLTVL.

J is TRBJ1-1 and V is TRBV28, with D perhaps TRBD1 (6 bases). The CDR3 has 15 amino acids. V lost 6 bases and J lost 0, with 14 bases in between. Germline V CDR1 and CDR2: MDHEN, SYDVKM. CDR3 region: CASRATGGMNTEAFF. For the CDR3, the DNA is TGTGCCAGCAGGGCCACGGGGGGCATGAACACTGAAGCTTTCTTT.

The chain carries TRBV28 and TRBJ2-7, with 11 bases that match TRBD2. J gave up 2 bases and V 7 bases, and 10 bases lay outside the gene matches. The CDR3 is made up of 16 amino acids. From germline, CDR1 is MDHEN and CDR2 SYDVKM. As DNA, the CDR3 is TGTGCCAGCACCACAAGAACGGGACTAGCGGCCTACGAGCAGTACTTC. Residues: CASTTRTGLAAYEQYF.

The chain links TRBV6-4 to TRBJ2-7; TRBD1 matches 7 bases. V gave up 5 bases and J gave up 2 bases; unmatched junction bases: 6. The length of the CDR3 is 14 residues. Germline loops: CDR1 MRHNA, CDR2 SNTAGT. CDR3: CASSLVTGPYEQYF. The CDR3 DNA follows: TGTGCCAGCAGTTTGGTGACAGGGCCCTACGAGCAGTACTTC.